This T cell receptor beta chain was identified during a study of blood T cell repertoires in COVID-19. Study as a whole: Sites in the United States, Italy and Spain provided acute and convalescent COVID-19 samples.

Germline-derived CDR1 and CDR2 are SGHTA and FQGNSA. V was clipped by 6 bases and J by 4 bases; unmatched bases: 11. This CDR3 is 15 amino acids long. This clone was recorded once. In the original workflow: For nucleated cells, counts were estimated from reference gene primer amplification. Produced via immunoSEQ multiplex PCR; TCRdb's table is partial and in-frame only. V and J calls and clone size are those listed in that table; D and trimming were worked out from the DNA. The sample contains roughly 380,000 clones, roughly 86% of which appear only once. The study assigned cohorts using participant-reported clinical history.

Sample: PBMCs or T cells enriched from blood (not recorded which). This TCR was recovered from a woman aged 30 to 39 who had been exposed to COVID-19. The rearrangement uses TRBV7-2 and TRBJ2-7, with 8 bases fitting TRBD1. The CDR3 region has the DNA TGTGCCAGCAGTACCACAGGACAGGGTGGGTACGAGCAGTACTTC. Translated, it gives CASSTTGQGGYEQYF.